These 26 T cell receptor beta chains share one sample of origin, sequenced in a study of blood T cell repertoires in COVID-19. Measured with immunoSEQ multiplex PCR; TCRdb has only the in-frame clones, and not every one. The table has 100,000 to 150,000 clones, approximately 85% seen once. The source material was peripheral blood. Every receptor here comes from a woman aged 80 or over with COVID-19, enrolled during active disease.

There are a few counts of this clone. The chain couples TRBV5-6 to TRBJ2-2, with a tentative D call TRBD2 (6 bases). The CDR3 has 15 residues. Trimming took off 4 bases at V and 6 bases at J, with 16 bases between the two ends. Germline-derived CDR1 and CDR2 are SGHDT and YYEEEE. The CDR3 nucleotides read TGTGCCAGCAGCGGCGGACTTGCGGGGTCCGGGGAGCTGTTTTTT. This encodes CASSGGLAGSGELFF.

The rearrangement uses TRBV6-6 and TRBJ2-5, with 8 bases matching TRBD1. V dropped 5 bases and J dropped 5; count of bases not matched to a gene: 7. The CDR3 consists of 14 residues. Germline V gene lookup returns CDR1 MNHNY and CDR2 SVGAGI (reference sequence). This chain's CDR3 is CASSAGTGYETQYF. The CDR3 DNA follows: TGTGCCAGCAGTGCAGGGACAGGCTACGAGACCCAGTACTTC.

The CDR3 reads CASSHGTYEQYF. CDR3 bases: TGTGCCAGCAGCCACGGTACCTACGAGCAGTACTTC. The chain has TRBV6-2 or TRBV6-3 and TRBJ2-7; D is unclear. CDR1 MNHEY and CDR2 SVGEGT come from the germline V gene. Trimming shortened V by 6 bases and J by 2 bases, and 8 bases separated the two germline ends. The CDR3 contains 12 residues.

The chain has TRBV2 and TRBJ2-2; 8 nucleotides match TRBD1. This CDR3 spans 14 amino acids. The germline V gene has CDR1 SNHLY and CDR2 FYNNEI. The V gene end was trimmed by 4 bases and the J gene end by 7 bases; junction bases not matched to a gene: 5. CDR3 nucleotide sequence: TGTGCCAGCAGTGGGACAGGGCAAGACGGGGAGCTGTTTTTT. Its translation: CASSGTGQDGELFF. Filled out from reference TRBV2 and TRBJ2-2, the complete variable domain reads EPEVTQTPSHQVTQMGQEVILRCVPISNHLYFYWYRQILGQKVEFLVSFYNNEISEKSEIFDDQFSVERPDGSNFTLKIRSTKLEDSAMYFCASSGTGQDGELFFGEGSRLTVL.

The chain employs TRBV20-1 and TRBJ2-5, with a possible D match to TRBD2 (6 bases). Trimming removed 3 bases at V and 5 bases at J, with 7 bases between. From germline, CDR1 is DFQATT and CDR2 SNEGSKA (reference sequence). This CDR3 is built from 11 residues. The CDR3 coding sequence is TGCAGTGCTAGGGAGGGGGAGACCCAGTACTTC. As protein: CSAREGETQYF.

The chain has TRBV6-5 and TRBJ1-2; a possible D gene is TRBD1 (6 bases). V was pared by 7 bases and J by 8 bases, with 17 bases between. This CDR3 has 13 residues. Germline V CDR1 and CDR2: MNHEY, SVGAGI. The CDR3 bases are TGTGCCAGCATCAAGGGCCAGGGGTTAGGCTACACCTTC. It is translated as CASIKGQGLGYTF.

The chain combines TRBV6-5 with TRBJ1-5; D is perhaps TRBD1 (5 bases). The CDR3 is made up of 14 amino acids. In germline, CDR1 is MNHEY, CDR2 SVGAGI. Trimming left V 6 bases short and J 4 bases short, with 13 bases between. The chain's CDR3 is CASSAHGGNQPQHF. The CDR3 DNA sequence: TGTGCCAGCAGCGCTCATGGGGGGAATCAGCCCCAGCATTTT.

This chain links TRBV7-6 with TRBJ2-2; 7 bases are a match to TRBD2. Germline CDR1 and CDR2: SGHVS and FNYEAQ. Trimming cost V 1 base and J 1 base; bases outside gene matches: 3. The CDR3 covers 16 residues. Here the CDR3 reads CASSLGLARNTGELFF. The CDR3 nucleotides are TGTGCCAGCAGCTTAGGACTAGCACGGAACACCGGGGAGCTGTTTTTT.

This clone was seen more than once but under ten times. The rearrangement links TRBV2 to TRBJ2-1; no clear D. The CDR3 is 11 amino acids. The V and J ends lost 5 bases and 4 bases respectively, with 3 bases between them. Germline V CDR1 and CDR2: SNHLY, FYNNEI. The CDR3 nucleotides read TGTGCCAGCAGTCAATACAATGAGCAGTTCTTC. As protein: CASSQYNEQFF.

This chain connects TRBV7-7 to TRBJ2-1; TRBD2 is a possible D gene (6 bases). Germline V CDR1 and CDR2: SSHAT, FNYEAQ (reference sequence). Trimming removed 3 bases from V and 1 base from J, with 10 bases in between. CDR3 size: 15 residues. CDR3 region: CASSLEGTSYNEQFF. CDR3 in DNA: TGTGCCAGCAGCTTGGAAGGGACTTCCTACAATGAGCAGTTCTTC.

This clone was found a few times. The chain links TRBV19 to TRBJ2-7, with TRBD2 matching over 13 bases. Trimming at V came to 3 bases and at J to 2 bases, leaving 1 base not matched to a gene. The CDR3 covers 15 residues. Germline V gene data show CDR1 as LNHDA and CDR2 as SQIVND (reference sequence). DNA for the CDR3: TGTGCCAGTAGTATCGGGACTAGCGGGGCCTACGAGCAGTACTTC. Its translation is CASSIGTSGAYEQYF.

The chain is built from TRBV20-1 and TRBJ1-5, with D unclear. V was cut by 5 bases and J by 7 bases, with 9 bases left in between. Germline CDR1 is DFQATT and CDR2 is SNEGSKA (reference sequence). CDR3 size: 11 residues. CDR3 amino acids: CSAGRGQPQHF. CDR3 DNA sequence: TGCAGTGCTGGCCGAGGACAGCCCCAGCATTTT.

The chain is built from TRBV6-2 or TRBV6-3 and TRBJ2-7; 10 bases match TRBD2. Germline V CDR1 and CDR2: MNHEY, SVGEGT. This CDR3 spans 14 amino acids. The V gene end was trimmed by 6 bases and the J gene end by 3 bases; junction bases not matched to a gene: 5. The CDR3 loop reads CASRPSGGRYEQYF. Here the CDR3 DNA reads TGTGCCAGCAGACCTAGCGGGGGACGCTACGAGCAGTACTTC.

The J gene is TRBJ2-1, the V gene TRBV6-5; D possibly corresponds to TRBD1 (5 bases). Trimming removed 6 bases from V and 6 bases from J, with 12 bases in between. The CDR3 has 13 amino acids. Germline CDR1 and CDR2: MNHEY and SVGAGI. Here the CDR3 DNA reads TGTGCCAGCAGCCCCGTCCAGGGCAATGAGCAGTTCTTC. Translated, it gives CASSPVQGNEQFF.

The gene calls are TRBV12-5 and TRBJ2-5, with TRBD2 matching 15 bases. V dropped 4 bases and J dropped 4; count of bases not matched to a gene: 7. The CDR3 contains 17 residues. The germline V gene has CDR1 LGHNT and CDR2 FRNRAP. CDR3 region: CASGSGLAGGGGETQYF. The CDR3 nucleotides read TGTGCTAGTGGTTCAGGACTAGCGGGAGGGGGGGGAGAGACCCAGTACTTC.

V gene TRBV11-2 combines with J gene TRBJ1-4; D possibly corresponds to TRBD1 (5 bases). The CDR3 is made up of 15 amino acids. CDR1 is SGHAT, CDR2 FQNNGV, per germline. V lost 5 bases, J lost 7 bases, and 17 bases lay in between. The CDR3 region is CASSPLSGLREKLFF. CDR3 DNA: TGTGCCAGCAGCCCCTTGTCAGGGTTGCGTGAAAAACTGTTTTTT.

With regard to this clone: This sample includes further DNA sequences coding for the same CDR3. This chain joins TRBV5-1 and TRBJ1-5, with D possibly matching TRBD1 (5 bases). CDR3 size: 14 residues. Per the germline V gene, CDR1 is SGHRS and CDR2 is YFSETQ. V dropped 4 bases and J dropped 4 bases, with 12 bases sitting between them. CDR3 nucleotide sequence: TGCGCCAGCAGCCTTTCGGGGGGGAATCAGCCCCAGCATTTT. It specifies CASSLSGGNQPQHF.

The rearrangement links TRBV7-2 to TRBJ1-1, with 7 bases aligning to TRBD1. With 7 bases clipped from V and 1 base from J, the junction kept 3 bases outside the gene matches. From germline, CDR1 is SGHTA and CDR2 FQGNSA. The CDR3 has 13 residues. The chain's CDR3 is CASTRDRNTEAFF. The DNA for the CDR3 is TGTGCCAGCACCCGGGACAGGAACACTGAAGCTTTCTTT.

The J gene is TRBJ2-2, the V gene TRBV19; 12 bases agree with TRBD2. This CDR3 is built from 18 residues. J lost 1 base, V lost 5 bases, and 8 bases had no gene match. Germline V gene lookup returns CDR1 LNHDA and CDR2 SQIVND (reference sequence). CDR3 nucleotides: TGTGCCAGTAGTCTCCGGACTAGCGGGATGCTGAACACCGGGGAGCTGTTTTTT. It encodes CASSLRTSGMLNTGELFF.

V and J are TRBV3-1 (or the pseudogene TRBV3-2) and TRBJ1-2, with D uncertain. Germline CDR1 is LGHDT and CDR2 is YNNKEL (reference sequence). The CDR3 spans 15 residues. V lost 2 bases and J lost 3, with 13 bases in between. The CDR3 DNA reads TGTGCCAGCAGCCAAAGGCTCCGGGTTCACTATGGCTACACCTTC. Translation gives CASSQRLRVHYGYTF.

The V and J genes are TRBV4-1 and TRBJ1-5, with 10 positions matching TRBD1. The CDR3 totals 15 residues. Germline assignment: CDR1 MGHRA and CDR2 YSYEKL. V lost 1 base and J lost 7; bases outside the gene matches: 4. The DNA for the CDR3 is TGCGCCAGCAGCCAAGTGGACAGGGGGTACCAGCCCCAGCATTTT. Amino acid sequence: CASSQVDRGYQPQHF.

This rearrangement joins TRBV27 to TRBJ1-6; 7 bases line up with TRBD1. This CDR3 has 15 amino acids. CDR1 is MNHEY, CDR2 SMNVEV, per germline (reference sequence). Losses at the gene ends were 5 bases for V and 4 bases for J; bases not matched to a gene: 5. CDR3 sequence reads: CASSPGTDYNSPLHF. The DNA of the CDR3 is TGTGCCAGCAGTCCGGGGACAGATTATAATTCACCCCTCCACTTT.

The rearrangement joins TRBV9 to TRBJ1-6, with 7 bases that match TRBD1. The CDR3 length is 15 residues. V trimming: 0 bases; J trimming: 6 bases; junction bases outside the gene matches: 3. CDR1 is SGDLS and CDR2 is YYNGEE in the germline V gene. CDR3: CASSVGTGLNSPLHF. CDR3 nucleotides: TGTGCCAGCAGCGTAGGGACAGGTCTTAATTCACCCCTCCACTTT. Looking up the rest from reference TRBV9 and TRBJ1-6 gives the full variable domain: DSGVTQTPKHLITATGQRVTLRCSPRSGDLSVYWYQQSLDQGLQFLIQYYNGEERAKGNILERFSAQQFPDLHSELNLSSLELGDSALYFCASSVGTGLNSPLHFGNGTRLTVT.

This clone has only one observation. This chain links TRBV3-1 (or the pseudogene TRBV3-2) with TRBJ2-3, with 11 bases that match TRBD2. The CDR3 has 16 amino acids. Germline V lookup: CDR1 LGHDT, CDR2 YNNKEL (reference sequence). V gave up 4 bases and J gave up 1 base; unmatched junction bases: 4. The CDR3 DNA reads as TGTGCCAGCAGCCCAGGGACTAGCGGACGCACAGATACGCAGTATTTT. It translates to CASSPGTSGRTDTQYF.

The CDR3 reads CASTHLGTDTQYF. The CDR3 DNA reads as TGTGCCAGCACTCACCTCGGTACAGATACGCAGTATTTT. The rearrangement joins TRBV28 to TRBJ2-3; D not resolved. Trimming shortened V by 7 bases and J by 3 bases, and 11 bases separated the two germline ends. There are 13 residues in the CDR3. The germline gives CDR1 MDHEN, CDR2 SYDVKM.

The rearrangement links TRBV19 to TRBJ2-1, with 10 bases identical to TRBD1. The V gene's germline CDR1 is LNHDA and CDR2 SQIVND (reference sequence). The CDR3 length is 15 residues. The ends lost 10 bases at V and 15 bases at J; junction bases unmatched: 21. CDR3 residues: CATGPPGQGRGDLFF. CDR3 nucleotides: TGTGCCACCGGCCCTCCGGGACAGGGGAGGGGAGATTTGTTCTTC.